This TCR beta chain is drawn from a study of regulatory T cells in long-lasting Graves disease (dated by TCRdb to the early 2020s). As for the study more broadly: In the newly diagnosed Graves' disease group, patients had been taking antithyroid drugs for less than 3 months. Persistent Graves' disease patients were compared with newly diagnosed Graves' disease patients by peripheral blood TCR sequencing and RNA sequencing. The study took place in China and was registered as a clinical trial. TCR sequencing covered some 13 persistent and around 20 newly diagnosed Graves' disease patients, approximately 33 samples in total.

The sample holds a few counts of this clonotype. There is no known antigen for this receptor. The record has no base qualities; no much larger clone is one base away. The germline V gene supplies CDR1 SGDLS and CDR2 YYNGEE. Deletion took 0 bases off V and 5 bases off J, with a span of 12 bases between the germline ends. From the cysteine up to the phenylalanine, the CDR3 has a length of 14 residues. Only CDR3 DNA remains: 42 bases, in frame from the first base. Library generation was performed with multiplex PCR. This sample was sequenced with an Illumina HiSeq 4000. iRepertoire HTBI primers and Arm-PCR amplification of CDR3 regions were used to construct TCR beta libraries. Before sequencing, the PCR products went through gel purification. Concerning the study's data processing: Across samples, 62 TRBV and roughly 13 TRBJ segments were identified and used for gene usage analysis of CDR3 amino acid clonotypes. COPE and FqMerger were used to merge the filtered high-quality paired reads into contigs. BLAST was used to align contigs to IMGT TRBV, TRBD and TRBJ reference genes, and CDR3 was defined according to IMGT. Any clonotype with a frequency above 0.1% was classified as a highly expanded clone. Shannon entropy was used to measure repertoire diversity, and the Gini coefficient was used to measure V-J evenness. A clonotype was considered public if more than one individual shared it. The public reads were reprocessed in TCRdb via fastp at Q25 and MiXCR, keeping in-frame beta chains. Entries that share a CDR3 protein sequence are merged under the most common genes and DNA. The V and J calls, along with clone size, are taken from TCRdb and not from the paper's own processing. In all, the sample holds about 470,000 distinct CDR3 sequences, and around 14% of those were seen once. The ten largest clones add up to roughly a sixth of the sample.

According to the study, the label for this sample's time point signals: newly diagnosed GD, antithyroid drugs for less than 3 months. For both TCR sequencing and RNA sequencing, RNA was extracted from PBMCs using TRIzol. The diagnosis of Graves' disease was made according to American Thyroid Association guidelines. Recruitment of patients was carried out at an endocrinology department in Xi'an, China. Each patient gave approximately 10 milliliters of peripheral blood, collected in an EDTA anticoagulant tube. PBMCs were isolated by Ficoll Paque Plus density gradient separation without further T cell sorting. An Agilent 2100 Bioanalyzer and agarose gel were used to check RNA quality, and a NanoDrop 2000 was used to measure RNA concentration. What the authors observed across the whole study: Lower TCR Shannon entropy and fewer highly expanded clones were observed in persistent Graves' disease patients than in newly diagnosed patients, which suggested clonal expansion. Sequencing and analysis were limited to the TCR beta chain. Persistent disease showed preferential use of TRBV28, TRBJ1-2 and TRBJ2-5, whereas newly diagnosed disease favored TRBV20-1 and TRBJ2-1. As a limitation, the authors acknowledged that the small sample size may reduce accuracy. Because the primary lesion, thyroid tissue, could not be accessed, the study looked at peripheral blood alone. More public clonotypes were shared among persistent patients (about 2,800) than among newly diagnosed patients (966).

This sample was also put to use in a study of T cells in Graves' hyperthyroidism and ophthalmopathy. The second study also describes: Stable Graves' hyperthyroidism was defined as no progression to ophthalmopathy during 18 months of follow-up. Hyperthyroidism patients were newly diagnosed, had a disease duration of under 2 months, and were aged 18 to 65 years. Patients with uncontrolled infections, other autoimmune diseases, pregnancy or lactation were excluded. Diagnoses were based on clinical symptoms, serum thyroxine and TRAb, thyroid ultrasound and orbital computed tomography. A first-round RT-PCR of the TCR CDR3 used the HTBI primer set with the Qiagen OneStep RT-PCR kit. Blood samples also contained most of the expanded thyroid clonotypes (frequency above 0.001), which suggests that blood repertoires may reflect thyroid immune responses. A model built on a 13 V-J signature distinguished ophthalmopathy from stable hyperthyroidism, reaching around 87% sensitivity and under 84% specificity in cross-validation and 80%/75% in testing. In validation, the model predicted progression to ophthalmopathy with approximately 70% sensitivity and over 72% specificity, a median of about 6 months before onset. A discovery cohort of approximately 97 patients, roughly 45 with Graves' ophthalmopathy and 55 to 60 with stable Graves' hyperthyroidism, was used to find distinguishing TCR V-J signatures. Prospective prediction of ophthalmopathy was tested in an independent validation cohort consisting of 18 to 20 hyperthyroidism patients and more than 15 patients who later progressed to ophthalmopathy. For training and testing, the approximately 97 patients in the discovery cohort were randomly divided in a 7:3 ratio. Thyroid tissue and blood T-cell repertoires from about 6 Graves' hyperthyroidism patients were also compared in the study. After blood sampling, hyperthyroidism patients were treated with methimazole at a starting dose of 30 mg daily, and ophthalmopathy patients were treated with high-dose intravenous methylprednisolone. The libraries were constructed in a second round of multiplex PCR and then size-selected and purified. Libraries were sequenced paired-end with 100 bp reads on an Illumina HiSeq2000. SOAPnuke was used to process the raw data, throwing out any read that contained adapters or uncalled bases, had a mean Phred below 15, or lacked an exact constant-primer or identifier match. High-quality paired reads were merged with COPE v1.2.5, and unique nucleotide sequences were defined as clonotypes. MiTCR v1.1 was used to align clonotypes to the IMGT TRBV, TRBD and TRBJ reference segments. The analysis was restricted to V-J combinations with a frequency above 0.0001, which together covered approximately 99% of the repertoires. A TCS score was defined as the ratio of F50 (clonal expansion) to E x V (chaos), with BLOSUM62-based TCRdist applied between CDR3 peptides within each V-J. Welch's t-statistics and random forest reduced 450 to 600 V-J features to about 13, which were used in a naive Bayes classifier (R e1071). No statistical method was used to fix the sample size in advance, and group allocation was not hidden from the investigators. According to the paper, TCR Vbeta CDR3 sequencing was carried out on 135 peripheral blood samples, which came from 40 to 45 ophthalmopathy, under 85 hyperthyroidism and approximately 17 progressor patients.

This receptor was obtained from a woman aged 25 to 39 with Graves disease. Donor details come from another sample of the same person, matched by shared clones. The sequencing here drew on peripheral blood mononuclear cells (PBMCs), taken at new diagnosis, from a patient treated with antithyroid drugs. Recombination joined TRBV9 with TRBJ2-7, with no confident D gene call. The nucleotide sequence reads as follows: TGTGCCAGCAGCGTAGAGGGCCAGGTGGACGAGCAGTACTTC. Its protein product is CASSVEGQVDEQYF.